This paragraph reports one TCR beta chain. Its antigen is not identified. Regarding time point: persistent/refractory GD, antithyroid drugs over 5 years with positive TRAb. Construction of the TCR library relied on RNA isolated from PBMCs. The V gene end was trimmed by 7 bases and the J gene end by 4 bases; junction bases not matched to a gene: 11. Germline CDR1 reads MNHEY; CDR2 reads SMNVEV (reference sequence). The CDR3 runs to 15 residues. The record originates from a study of regulatory T cells in long-lasting Graves disease. Findings and caveats of the study: Thyroid tissue went unexamined; only peripheral blood was analyzed.

Investigators prepared the TCR beta libraries by applying iRepertoire HTBI primers and Arm-PCR of CDR3 regions. Original handling: Analysis of the samples identified 50 to 70 TRBV and around 13 TRBJ segments. Each CDR3 protein is one row after TCRdb ran MiXCR on the multiplex PCR reads. The V and J calls shown here were made by TCRdb, not taken from the authors' results. The table records a few hundred thousand distinct CDR3 sequences, 22% of them present only once. The material sequenced was peripheral blood mononuclear cells (PBMCs), taken when the disease was refractory, from a patient treated with antithyroid drugs. This rearrangement joins TRBV27 to TRBJ1-2; the match to TRBD1 covers 8 bases. This clonotype was obtained from a female donor with Graves disease. The CDR3 loop is CASTPTPGQVYGYTF. In DNA form, the CDR3 reads TGTGCCAGCACCCCGACTCCGGGACAGGTCTATGGCTACACCTTC.